The present entry profiles one T cell receptor beta chain with its context. This record comes from a study of blood T cell repertoires in COVID-19. Turning to the study itself: The United States, Italy and Spain were the sources of the acute and convalescent COVID-19 samples. T cells, B-cell-depleted T cells, or PBMCs supplied cDNA or gDNA.

V was shortened by 4 bases and J by 4 bases, with 14 bases between the two germline ends. This CDR3 has 14 amino acids. Germline CDR1 and CDR2: MDHEN and SYDVKM. In the study's own analysis: Reference gene primer amplification gave nucleated cell count estimates. Repertoires were generated with immunoSEQ multiplex PCR, while TCRdb's copy carries only in-frame clones and drops some. That table gives V, J and clone size, and the DNA gave D and trimming. This table has 150,000 to 200,000 clones, 82% appearing once. V is TRBV28 and J is TRBJ2-7; D is possibly TRBD1 (5 bases). The sequenced sample was peripheral blood. This receptor was identified in a woman in her thirties with acute or convalescent COVID-19. CDR3 coding DNA: TGTGCCAGCAGTTCACCTACTGGGGCGTACGAGCAGTACTTC. This gives the protein CASSSPTGAYEQYF.